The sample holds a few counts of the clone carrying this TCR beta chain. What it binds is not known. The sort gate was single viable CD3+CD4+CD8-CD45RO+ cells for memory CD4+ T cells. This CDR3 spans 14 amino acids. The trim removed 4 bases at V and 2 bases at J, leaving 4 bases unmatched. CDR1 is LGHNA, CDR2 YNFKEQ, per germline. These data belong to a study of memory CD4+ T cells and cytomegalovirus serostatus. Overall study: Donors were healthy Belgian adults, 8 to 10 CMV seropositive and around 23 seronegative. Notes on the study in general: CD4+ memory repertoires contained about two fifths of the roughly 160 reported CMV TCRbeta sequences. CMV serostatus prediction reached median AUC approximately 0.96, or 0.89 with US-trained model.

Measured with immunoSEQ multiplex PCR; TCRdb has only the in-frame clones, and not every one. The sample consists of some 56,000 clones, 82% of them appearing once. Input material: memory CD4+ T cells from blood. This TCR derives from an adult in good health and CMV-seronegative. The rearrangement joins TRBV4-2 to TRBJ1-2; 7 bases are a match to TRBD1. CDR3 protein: CASSPQTGNYGYTF. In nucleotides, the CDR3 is TGTGCCAGCAGCCCTCAGACAGGGAACTATGGCTACACCTTC.